One T cell receptor beta chain is described in this entry. The record originates from a study of blood T cell repertoires in COVID-19. TCRdb's copy holds only in-frame clones and misses some; the assay was immunoSEQ multiplex PCR. The table records about 190,000 clones, approximately 90% of them present only once. This CDR3 has 17 residues. The sequence came from a man in his forties or fifties with active or convalescent COVID-19. J is TRBJ2-7 and V is TRBV1; the listed D gene, TRBD2, was not tested against the DNA. TRBV1 is classified as a pseudogene. Sequencing input: peripheral blood. The CDR3 protein is CTSSQAKRASGIYEQYF. The CDR3 nucleotides read TGCACCAGCAGCCAAGCAAAGAGGGCTAGCGGGATCTACGAGCAGTACTTC.